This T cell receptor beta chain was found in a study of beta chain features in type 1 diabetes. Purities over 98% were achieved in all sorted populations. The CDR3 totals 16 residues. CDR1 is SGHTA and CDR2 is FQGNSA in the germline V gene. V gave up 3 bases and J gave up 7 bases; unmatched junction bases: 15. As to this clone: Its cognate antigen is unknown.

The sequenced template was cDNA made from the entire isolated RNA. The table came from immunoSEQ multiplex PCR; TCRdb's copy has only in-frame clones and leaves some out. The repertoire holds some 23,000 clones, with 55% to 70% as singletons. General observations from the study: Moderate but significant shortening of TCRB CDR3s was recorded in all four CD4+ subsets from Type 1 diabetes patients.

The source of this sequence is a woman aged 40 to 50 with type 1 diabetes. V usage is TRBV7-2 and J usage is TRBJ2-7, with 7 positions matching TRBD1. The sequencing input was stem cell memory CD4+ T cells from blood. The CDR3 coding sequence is TGTGCCAGCAGCTTCGGTAATACAGGGGTAGGGGAGGAGCAGTACTTC. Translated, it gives CASSFGNTGVGEEQYF.